The clone carrying this T cell receptor (beta chain) was seen only once. No antigen is known for it. Amplification of TCR beta CDR3 regions used RNA as the template. Initially, a first-round RT-PCR of the TCR CDR3 employed the HTBI primer set. Using its own MiXCR run on the multiplex PCR reads, TCRdb lists one record per CDR3 protein. The sample holds about 620,000 distinct CDR3 sequences, 16% seen once. The entry originates in a study of T cells in Graves' hyperthyroidism and ophthalmopathy. Study results and limitations: Separation of ophthalmopathy from stable hyperthyroidism was achieved by a 13 V-J model.

Absence of ophthalmopathy progression within 18 months defined stable Graves' hyperthyroidism. Patients between 18 and 65 years old had hyperthyroidism, newly diagnosed and lasting under 2 months. V dropped 2 bases and J dropped 1; count of bases not matched to a gene: 2. This CDR3 contains 15 residues. Germline CDR1 reads MDHEN; CDR2 reads SYDVKM. The sample taken for sequencing was blood. This TCR derives from a woman under 40 with Graves' hyperthyroidism. The chain combines TRBV28 with TRBJ1-1, with TRBD1 matching 9 bases. Here the CDR3 reads CASSLVQGANTEAFF. CDR3 bases: TGTGCCAGCAGTTTAGTACAGGGGGCGAACACTGAAGCTTTCTTT.